These 25 T cell receptor beta chains share one sample of origin, sequenced in a study of cytomegalovirus exposure and HLA in healthy donors. Profiled with immunoSEQ multiplex PCR; TCRdb holds only in-frame clones, not every one. The sample has about 130,000 clones, over 85% seen once. Sequencing was performed on PBMCs. The receptor set was obtained from a man aged 25 to 40 in good health and CMV-seronegative.

This chain uses TRBV19 with TRBJ1-6; D not resolved. Germline lookup yields CDR1 LNHDA and CDR2 SQIVND (reference sequence). Trimming pared 9 bases from V and 0 bases from J, leaving 18 bases between. This CDR3 has 17 residues. The DNA for the CDR3 is TGTGCCAGCGGAAGGCTCGTCGGGAGCTCCTATAATTCACCCCTCCACTTT. Encoded protein: CASGRLVGSSYNSPLHF. The entire variable domain, with the rest obtained from reference TRBV19 and TRBJ1-6, is as follows: DGGITQSPKYLFRKEGQNVTLSCEQNLNHDAMYWYRQDPGQGLRLIYYSQIVNDFQKGDIAEGYSVSREKKESFPLTVTSAQKNPTAFYLCASGRLVGSSYNSPLHFGNGTRLTVT.

The chain links TRBV4-2 to TRBJ2-1; 8 positions agree with TRBD1. Germline values: CDR1 LGHNA, CDR2 YNFKEQ. Trimming at V came to 0 bases and at J to 3 bases, leaving 1 base not matched to a gene. The CDR3 is 15 residues long. The CDR3 is CASSQEGQGYNEQFF. The CDR3 DNA is TGTGCCAGCAGCCAAGAAGGACAGGGCTACAATGAGCAGTTCTTC.

Worth noting for this clone: The sample contains more than one DNA sequence encoding this CDR3. V is TRBV28 and J is TRBJ2-3; TRBD2 matches 7 bases. The germline gives CDR1 MDHEN, CDR2 SYDVKM. The length of the CDR3 is 14 residues. V shed 4 bases and J 0 bases; nucleotides not matched to a gene: 1. The CDR3 loop reads CASSSGGSTDTQYF. The CDR3 bases are TGTGCCAGCAGTTCGGGAGGTAGCACAGATACGCAGTATTTT.

The chain is built from TRBV4-2 and TRBJ1-5; D is possibly TRBD1 (6 bases). Germline V lookup: CDR1 LGHNA, CDR2 YNFKEQ. Deletions cut 2 bases from V and 2 bases from J, with 16 bases between. The CDR3 runs to 17 residues. CDR3 nucleotide sequence: TGTGCCAGCAGCCAACCTCAGGGGTACTCGGGCAATCAGCCCCAGCATTTT. Residues: CASSQPQGYSGNQPQHF.

DNA of the CDR3: TGTGCCAGCAGACCGAGGGACATCCAAAATTCACCCCTCCACTTT. Translated, it gives CASRPRDIQNSPLHF. V and J are TRBV27 and TRBJ1-6, with D perhaps matching TRBD1 (6 bases). V lost 6 bases and J lost 7, with 16 bases in between. The CDR3 loop spans 15 amino acids. Germline CDR1 is MNHEY and CDR2 is SMNVEV (reference sequence).

This chain connects TRBV7-2 to TRBJ1-4; the match to TRBD1 covers 8 bases. Trimming at V came to 3 bases and at J to 8 bases, leaving 8 bases not matched to a gene. CDR3 length: 15 amino acids. CDR1 SGHTA and CDR2 FQGNSA come from the germline V gene. In nucleotides, the CDR3 is TGTGCCAGCAGCTTGGTCCGGACAGGGTCGGAAAAACTGTTTTTT. It is translated as CASSLVRTGSEKLFF.

V is TRBV18 and J is TRBJ2-5; TRBD1 matches 7 bases. The CDR3 length is 14 residues. CDR1 is KGHSH and CDR2 is LQKENI in the germline V gene. With 6 bases clipped from V and 5 bases from J, the junction kept 9 bases outside the gene matches. The chain's CDR3 is CASSPTGRGETQYF. DNA for the CDR3: TGTGCCAGCTCCCCTACCGGCAGGGGGGAGACCCAGTACTTC.

This clone was recorded at least ten times. The rearrangement links TRBV25-1 to TRBJ1-1; D is ambiguous. The CDR3 spans 13 residues. Trimming left V 6 bases short and J 1 base short, with 9 bases between. In germline, CDR1 is MGHDK, CDR2 SYGVNS. The CDR3 reads CASRVGENTEAFF. CDR3 sequence (DNA): TGTGCCAGCAGGGTCGGAGAGAACACTGAAGCTTTCTTT.

The chain employs TRBV7-8 and TRBJ2-6, with a possible D match to TRBD2 (6 bases). V was cut by 2 bases and J by 0 bases, with 14 bases left in between. Germline V gene data show CDR1 as SGHVS and CDR2 as FQNEAQ. The CDR3 loop spans 18 amino acids. For the CDR3, the DNA is TGTGCCAGCAGCTTAACGCGGGATAAGAGCTCTGGGGCCAACGTCCTGACTTTC. Translated, it gives CASSLTRDKSSGANVLTF.

The rearrangement joins TRBV25-1 to TRBJ2-5; tentative D call: TRBD1 (5 bases). From germline, CDR1 is MGHDK and CDR2 SYGVNS. CDR3 length equals 16 residues. V lost 0 bases and J 5 bases, leaving 16 bases between the germline ends. CDR3 DNA sequence: TGTGCCAGCAGTGAATATATAGGACATCGGATGGAGACCCAGTACTTC. Its protein is CASSEYIGHRMETQYF.

In this sample, this clone turned up once. The rearrangement uses TRBV6-6 and TRBJ1-2, with 7 bases lining up with TRBD1. The length of the CDR3 is 15 residues. The germline V gene has CDR1 MNHNY and CDR2 SVGAGI (reference sequence). The V gene end was trimmed by 4 bases and the J gene end by 2 bases; junction bases not matched to a gene: 7. The CDR3 region is CASSSPGTDNYGYTF. The CDR3, as DNA: TGTGCCAGCAGTTCCCCCGGGACAGACAACTATGGCTACACCTTC.

The J gene is TRBJ1-5, the V gene TRBV6-6; 8 bases are a match to TRBD1. From germline, CDR1 is MNHNY and CDR2 SVGAGI (reference sequence). V trimming: 6 bases; J trimming: 4 bases; junction bases outside the gene matches: 8. CDR3 length: 15 amino acids. CDR3: CASSQGQALNQPQHF. The CDR3 region has the DNA TGTGCCAGCAGCCAGGGACAGGCGCTTAATCAGCCCCAGCATTTT.

The chain has TRBV29-1 and TRBJ2-7; 9 bases map to TRBD1. V lost 6 bases, J lost 1 base, and 10 bases stayed unmatched. The CDR3 covers 15 residues. Germline CDR1 reads SQVTM; CDR2 reads ANQGSEA. The CDR3 reads CSVRTGGERSYEQYF. Here the CDR3 DNA reads TGCAGCGTCCGAACAGGGGGCGAACGGTCCTACGAGCAGTACTTC.

The CDR3 reads CASSFAGAWETQYF. DNA for the CDR3: TGTGCCAGCAGTTTTGCGGGGGCCTGGGAGACCCAGTACTTC. The gene calls are TRBV27 and TRBJ2-5, with D possibly being TRBD2 (7 bases). The CDR3 length is 14 residues. Per germline, CDR1 MNHEY and CDR2 SMNVEV (reference sequence). V shed 3 bases and J shed 5 bases, with 13 bases lying between them.

The chain is built from TRBV28 and TRBJ1-5; unclear D gene. V dropped 5 bases and J dropped 1 base, with 12 bases sitting between them. This CDR3 is 15 amino acids long. Germline loops: CDR1 MDHEN, CDR2 SYDVKM. CDR3 sequence reads: CASSNGRLSNQPQHF. CDR3 sequence (DNA): TGTGCCAGCAGTAACGGACGACTAAGCAATCAGCCCCAGCATTTT.

This chain uses TRBV6-6 with TRBJ2-2; a possible D gene is TRBD1 (5 bases). Germline loops: CDR1 MNHNY, CDR2 SVGAGI (reference sequence). Between the trimmed V and J ends, which lost 4 bases and 2 bases, there was a span of 8 bases. This CDR3 has 14 amino acids. This chain's CDR3 is CASSSTANTGELFF. The CDR3 DNA follows: TGTGCCAGCAGTTCGACAGCTAACACCGGGGAGCTGTTTTTT.

CDR3 loop: CASSGTTAYEQYF. CDR3 DNA sequence: TGTGCCAGCAGCGGGACTACCGCCTACGAGCAGTACTTC. V usage is TRBV11-2 and J usage is TRBJ2-7; 7 bases align to TRBD2. This CDR3 spans 13 amino acids. Germline CDR1 and CDR2: SGHAT and FQNNGV. The junction had 3 bases not matched to a gene; V was cut back by 5 bases and J by 2 bases.

V gene TRBV6-4 combines with J gene TRBJ2-2; D might be TRBD2 (6 bases). CDR3 length: 14 amino acids. Deletions cut 3 bases from V and 6 bases from J, with 11 bases between. Germline V gives CDR1 MRHNA, CDR2 SNTAGT. CDR3 sequence: CASSEGPGAGELFF. CDR3 DNA sequence: TGTGCCAGCAGTGAAGGGCCGGGGGCCGGGGAGCTGTTTTTT.

The CDR3 DNA follows: TGTGCCAGCAGCCGAAACAGGGGATCGCGAGAAAAACTGTTTTTT. Protein: CASSRNRGSREKLFF. V is TRBV6-5 and J is TRBJ1-4, with 7 bases fitting TRBD1. V lost 6 bases to trimming and J lost 8 bases; unmatched junction nucleotides: 12. The length of the CDR3 is 15 residues. The V gene's germline CDR1 is MNHEY and CDR2 SVGAGI.

The chain uses TRBV28 and TRBJ2-7, with a possible D match to TRBD2 (5 bases). The CDR3 runs to 18 residues. Germline V gene sequence: CDR1 MDHEN, CDR2 SYDVKM. With 2 bases removed from V and 0 bases from J, the gap between germline ends came to 20 bases. The CDR3 coding sequence is TGTGCCAGCAGTTTAGTTTTGGTCTCGGGGAAAAGCTCCTACGAGCAGTACTTC. Residues: CASSLVLVSGKSSYEQYF.

This clone was recorded a few times. This sequence joins TRBV14 and TRBJ1-2; D call uncertain. From germline, CDR1 is SGHDN and CDR2 FVKESK. The V end lost 2 bases, the J end lost 4 bases, and 5 bases lay between the germline ends. The CDR3 length is 12 residues. CDR3 in DNA: TGTGCCAGCAGCCAACACAGCTATGGCTACACCTTC. Amino acids: CASSQHSYGYTF.

DNA of the CDR3: TGTGCCAGCCGAGTTCTGGGGAGTGGGGCCAACGTCCTGACTTTC. Its translation: CASRVLGSGANVLTF. V gene TRBV27 combines with J gene TRBJ2-6; D is perhaps TRBD2 (5 bases). The CDR3 runs 15 residues. In germline, CDR1 is MNHEY, CDR2 SMNVEV (reference sequence). With 8 bases removed from V and 3 bases from J, the gap between germline ends came to 14 bases.

This sequence joins TRBV6-6 and TRBJ1-4; 7 bases agree with TRBD1. Germline-derived CDR1 and CDR2 are MNHNY and SVGAGI (reference sequence). The CDR3 spans 14 residues. The junction had 10 bases not matched to a gene; V was cut back by 5 bases and J by 10 bases. The CDR3 loop is CASSDRQGRGKLFF. CDR3 DNA: TGTGCCAGCAGTGACCGACAGGGAAGAGGAAAACTGTTTTTT.

The V and J genes are TRBV7-3 and TRBJ2-2, with D hard to call. The germline V and J ends were trimmed by 8 bases and 1 base, with 11 bases remaining between them. This CDR3 comprises 14 residues. CDR1 SGHTA and CDR2 FQGTGA come from the germline V gene. The CDR3 protein is CASQVTLNTGELFF. CDR3 sequence (DNA): TGTGCCAGCCAAGTGACATTGAACACCGGGGAGCTGTTTTTT.

This clone was observed many times. V gene TRBV5-1 combines with J gene TRBJ2-3; TRBD2 aligns across 8 bases. J gave up 4 bases and V 0 bases, and 1 base lay outside the gene matches. The CDR3 extends over 14 amino acids. Germline CDR1 is SGHRS and CDR2 is YFSETQ. CDR3: CASSLDGGADTQYF. The CDR3 nucleotides read TGCGCCAGCAGCTTGGACGGGGGGGCAGATACGCAGTATTTT.